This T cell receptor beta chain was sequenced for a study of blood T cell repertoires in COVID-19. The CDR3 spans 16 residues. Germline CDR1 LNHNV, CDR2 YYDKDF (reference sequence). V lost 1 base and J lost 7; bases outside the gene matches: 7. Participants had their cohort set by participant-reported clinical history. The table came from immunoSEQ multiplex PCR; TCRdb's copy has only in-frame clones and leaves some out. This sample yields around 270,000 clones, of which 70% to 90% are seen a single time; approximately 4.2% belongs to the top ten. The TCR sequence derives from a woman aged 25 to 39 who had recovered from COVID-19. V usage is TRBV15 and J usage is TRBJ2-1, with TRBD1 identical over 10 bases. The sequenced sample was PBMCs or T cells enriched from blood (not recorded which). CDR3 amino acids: CATSRVLGDRGNEQFF. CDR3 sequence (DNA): TGTGCCACCAGCAGAGTATTAGGGGACAGGGGTAATGAGCAGTTCTTC.